Listed below are T cell receptor beta chains from one sample, sequenced in a study of cytomegalovirus exposure and HLA in healthy donors. Data came from immunoSEQ multiplex PCR; TCRdb stores just in-frame clones and leaves some out. This repertoire shows 100,000 or so clones, approximately 80% found once; its top ten account for 9% to 12%. Sequencing input: PBMCs. These receptors originate from a human donor in good health. Each CDR3 is given with its conserved first and last residue. A D gene is named only where the DNA matches it firmly. Only some rows state a clone size, as once, few, many or a class for expanded clones.

clone size	D gene	V gene	J gene	CDR3 DNA	CDR3 protein
.	.	TRBV5-1	TRBJ2-1	TGCGCCAGCAGCTTTGGGGGGAGAGGCTACAATGAGCAGTTCTTC	CASSFGGRGYNEQFF
.	.	TRBV28	TRBJ1-2	TGTGCCAGCAGTTTTCGGGGTGGCTACACCTTC	CASSFRGGYTF
.	.	TRBV7-9	TRBJ2-1	TGTGCCAGCAGCCTAGAATCGGCCGCTAGCAATGAGCAGTTCTTC	CASSLESAASNEQFF
.	TRBD2	TRBV6-4	TRBJ2-3	TGTGCCAGCAGATATAGCGGGGGGGCCACAGATACGCAGTATTTT	CASRYSGGATDTQYF
.	.	TRBV7-3	TRBJ1-1	TGTGCCAGCAGCCCATATAGGAGACCTCAGAACACTGAAGCTTTCTTT	CASSPYRRPQNTEAFF
.	TRBD1	TRBV7-6	TRBJ1-1	TGTGCCAGCAGCCCAAGACAGGGTAGGACTGAAGCTTTCTTT	CASSPRQGRTEAFF
.	TRBD1	TRBV4-1	TRBJ1-5	TGCGCCAGCAGCCAAGAACCGGGACAGGGGGGGCATCAGCCCCAGCATTTT	CASSQEPGQGGHQPQHF
.	.	TRBV15	TRBJ2-3	TGTGCCACCAGCAGAGATTCCCCGGCAGGGGTGGGCACAGATACGCAGTATTTT	CATSRDSPAGVGTDTQYF
.	.	TRBV10-1	TRBJ2-1	TGCGCCAGCAGTGAGAGCATCGACTACAATGAGCAGTTCTTC	CASSESIDYNEQFF
.	TRBD1	TRBV11-3	TRBJ1-3	TGTGCCAGCAGTCAAGACAGGGTCGGAAACACCATATATTTT	CASSQDRVGNTIYF
.	.	TRBV28	TRBJ2-3	TGTGCCAGCAGACTCCGGGACTCGGGAGATACGCAGTATTTT	CASRLRDSGDTQYF
few	.	TRBV4-3	TRBJ1-1	TGCGCCAGCAGCCAGTCTTGGGTGCAGGGGAACACTGAAGCTTTCTTT	CASSQSWVQGNTEAFF
.	.	TRBV29-1	TRBJ2-1	TGCAGCTCCAGGGTTCGCAATGAGCAGTTCTTC	CSSRVRNEQFF
.	TRBD1	TRBV6-5	TRBJ1-2	TGTGCCAGCAGTCTCCCAGGGGGTTATGGCTACACCTTC	CASSLPGGYGYTF